A selection of T cell receptor beta chains follows, all from one sample in a study of blood T cell repertoires in COVID-19. Assay: immunoSEQ multiplex PCR; the TCRdb copy retains only in-frame clones and omits some. The repertoire consists of a few hundred thousand clones, with roughly 85% occurring once and the leading ten covering approximately 7.9%. Sequencing input: peripheral blood. All receptors come from a human donor in a cohort sampled during active COVID-19. Each CDR3 is given with its conserved first and last residue. Each record gives: V gene, clone size, J gene, D gene, CDR3 DNA, CDR3 protein. The D gene is left open where the match is weak. A row's size may be missing; if present it is once, few, many or a size class.

v_gene: TRBV12-3/TRBV12-4
abundance: .
j_gene: TRBJ2-5
d_gene: .
CDR3nt: TGTGCCAGCAGTTTGACAGTTTCAGAGACCCAGTACTTC
CDR3aa: CASSLTVSETQYF

v_gene: TRBV7-9
abundance: .
j_gene: TRBJ1-5
d_gene: .
CDR3nt: TGTGCCAGCAGCTTAGAGGTATCGGGACCCCAGCATTTT
CDR3aa: CASSLEVSGPQHF

v_gene: TRBV27
abundance: .
j_gene: TRBJ1-6
d_gene: TRBD1
CDR3nt: TGTGAGGTTCAGCGGGGACAGGGGTCGTCTCGGTCACCCCTCCACTTT
CDR3aa: CEVQRGQGSSRSPLHF

v_gene: TRBV3-1/TRBV3-2
abundance: many
j_gene: TRBJ1-6
d_gene: .
CDR3nt: TGTGCCAGCAGCCGGGCAGGGGACCGCTATAATTCACCCCTCCACTTT
CDR3aa: CASSRAGDRYNSPLHF

v_gene: TRBV5-1
abundance: .
j_gene: TRBJ2-1
d_gene: TRBD2
CDR3nt: TGCGCCAGCAGCCTTCGAGGGAGGGATGAGCAGTTCTTC
CDR3aa: CASSLRGRDEQFF

v_gene: TRBV7-2
abundance: .
j_gene: TRBJ2-7
d_gene: .
CDR3nt: TGTGCCAGCAGCTTAGATGCCGGGGGATCCTACGAGCAGTACTTC
CDR3aa: CASSLDAGGSYEQYF

v_gene: TRBV30
abundance: .
j_gene: TRBJ1-2
d_gene: .
CDR3nt: TGTGCCTGGAGGATGGGGCCCACATCATATGGCTACACCTTC
CDR3aa: CAWRMGPTSYGYTF

v_gene: TRBV6-5
abundance: .
j_gene: TRBJ2-7
d_gene: .
CDR3nt: TGTGCCAGCAGCGCCGACAGGAGCTCCTACGAGCAGTACTTC
CDR3aa: CASSADRSSYEQYF

v_gene: TRBV14
abundance: .
j_gene: TRBJ1-4
d_gene: .
CDR3nt: TGTGCCAGCAGCGCCGAGAGGCGAATTAGGAATGAAAAACTGTTTTTT
CDR3aa: CASSAERRIRNEKLFF

v_gene: TRBV5-4
abundance: .
j_gene: TRBJ2-5
d_gene: .
CDR3nt: TGTGCCAGCAGCTTGGCCCCAGGGGAGACCCAGTACTTC
CDR3aa: CASSLAPGETQYF

v_gene: TRBV10-1
abundance: .
j_gene: TRBJ2-3
d_gene: TRBD2
CDR3nt: TGCGCCAGCAGTTCCTTAGCGGGGATAAACACAGATACGCAGTATTTT
CDR3aa: CASSSLAGINTDTQYF

v_gene: TRBV25-1
abundance: once
j_gene: TRBJ1-2
d_gene: .
CDR3nt: TGTGCCAGCAGTGAATTTTGGGCGCAGGGCTACACCTTC
CDR3aa: CASSEFWAQGYTF

v_gene: TRBV29-1
abundance: .
j_gene: TRBJ1-2
d_gene: TRBD1
CDR3nt: TGCAGCGTTTTTATGACAGGGGGCGAGGATTTTTCTAACTATGGCTACACCTTC
CDR3aa: CSVFMTGGEDFSNYGYTF

v_gene: TRBV7-2
abundance: .
j_gene: TRBJ1-2
d_gene: .
CDR3nt: TGTGCCAGCAGCCTCCCCGGCGGGAGGGATAGCTATGGCTACACCTTC
CDR3aa: CASSLPGGRDSYGYTF

v_gene: TRBV29-1
abundance: .
j_gene: TRBJ1-1
d_gene: .
CDR3nt: TGCAGCGTTGAAGTGGGAGGGGGGACTGAAGCTTTCTTT
CDR3aa: CSVEVGGGTEAFF

v_gene: TRBV7-3
abundance: .
j_gene: TRBJ2-5
d_gene: .
CDR3nt: TGTGCCAGCTCCCCAGGTCCCCAAGAGACCCAGTACTTC
CDR3aa: CASSPGPQETQYF

v_gene: TRBV5-4
abundance: .
j_gene: TRBJ2-3
d_gene: .
CDR3nt: TGTGCCAGCAGCAGGGACTTGGCTAGCACAGATACGCAGTATTTT
CDR3aa: CASSRDLASTDTQYF

v_gene: TRBV6-5
abundance: .
j_gene: TRBJ1-2
d_gene: .
CDR3nt: TGTGCCAGCAGTTTGGGACAACCCTATGGCTACACCTTC
CDR3aa: CASSLGQPYGYTF

v_gene: TRBV6-5
abundance: .
j_gene: TRBJ2-2
d_gene: .
CDR3nt: TGTGCCAGCATTGCGGGCCTTCACACCGGGGAGCTGTTTTTT
CDR3aa: CASIAGLHTGELFF

v_gene: TRBV2
abundance: .
j_gene: TRBJ1-2
d_gene: .
CDR3nt: TGTGCCAGCAGAATAGTCGATCACGGCTACACCTTC
CDR3aa: CASRIVDHGYTF

v_gene: TRBV6-5
abundance: .
j_gene: TRBJ2-7
d_gene: TRBD1
CDR3nt: TGTGCCAGCAGTTATACCGGGACAGGGGGATACGAGCAGTACTTC
CDR3aa: CASSYTGTGGYEQYF

v_gene: TRBV6-5
abundance: .
j_gene: TRBJ2-7
d_gene: TRBD1
CDR3nt: TGTGCCAGCAGGACTGGGACAGGGGGGAAGTACGAGCAGTACTTC
CDR3aa: CASRTGTGGKYEQYF

v_gene: TRBV5-4
abundance: .
j_gene: TRBJ2-7
d_gene: .
CDR3nt: TGTGCCAGCAGCTTGGGGGGAGCCCTCTCCTACGAGCAGTACTTC
CDR3aa: CASSLGGALSYEQYF

v_gene: TRBV19
abundance: once
j_gene: TRBJ2-7
d_gene: .
CDR3nt: TGTGCCAGTAGTAAGGGGGGGCACGCCTACGAGCAGTACTTC
CDR3aa: CASSKGGHAYEQYF

v_gene: TRBV5-1
abundance: .
j_gene: TRBJ2-1
d_gene: TRBD2
CDR3nt: TGCGCCAGCAGCGTGGGACTAGCGGGGGGTACCTACAATGAGCAGTTCTTC
CDR3aa: CASSVGLAGGTYNEQFF

v_gene: TRBV25-1
abundance: .
j_gene: TRBJ1-1
d_gene: TRBD1
CDR3nt: TGTGCCAGCAGTGAATATGGGACAGTCAACACTGAAGCTTTCTTT
CDR3aa: CASSEYGTVNTEAFF

v_gene: TRBV10-1
abundance: .
j_gene: TRBJ1-1
d_gene: .
CDR3nt: TGCGCCAGCAGTGAATACTCTTCGGTTTCGGACACTGAAGCTTTCTTT
CDR3aa: CASSEYSSVSDTEAFF

v_gene: TRBV29-1
abundance: .
j_gene: TRBJ1-2
d_gene: .
CDR3nt: TGCAGCGTTAGAGACTCGCGAGGCTACACCTTC
CDR3aa: CSVRDSRGYTF

v_gene: TRBV5-6
abundance: .
j_gene: TRBJ2-2
d_gene: .
CDR3nt: TGTGCCAGCAGCTTTTCAACAAAAGCCGGGGAGCTGTTTTTT
CDR3aa: CASSFSTKAGELFF

v_gene: TRBV4-1
abundance: .
j_gene: TRBJ2-2
d_gene: .
CDR3nt: TGCGCCAGCAGCCCGGAGGGTCTTACCGGGGAGCTGTTTTTT
CDR3aa: CASSPEGLTGELFF

v_gene: TRBV19
abundance: .
j_gene: TRBJ1-5
d_gene: TRBD1
CDR3nt: TGTGCCAGTAGTATCCGTGGACAGGCCTACAATCAGCCCCAGCATTTT
CDR3aa: CASSIRGQAYNQPQHF

v_gene: TRBV25-1
abundance: .
j_gene: TRBJ1-2
d_gene: .
CDR3nt: TGTGCCAGCATCGGACAATCGAACTATGGCTACACCTTC
CDR3aa: CASIGQSNYGYTF

v_gene: TRBV5-6
abundance: .
j_gene: TRBJ2-3
d_gene: .
CDR3nt: TGTGCCAGCAGCTTTGTGGGGGAGGGCACAGATACGCAGTATTTT
CDR3aa: CASSFVGEGTDTQYF

v_gene: TRBV30
abundance: .
j_gene: TRBJ1-6
d_gene: TRBD1
CDR3nt: TGTGCCTGGAGTACGGGACAGGGGAAGGCACCCCTCCACTTT
CDR3aa: CAWSTGQGKAPLHF

v_gene: TRBV27
abundance: .
j_gene: TRBJ2-1
d_gene: .
CDR3nt: TGTGCCAGCAGTTTAGCAGTTTACAATGAGCAGTTCTTC
CDR3aa: CASSLAVYNEQFF

v_gene: TRBV30
abundance: .
j_gene: TRBJ1-4
d_gene: TRBD1
CDR3nt: TGTGCCTGGAGTGGCCGGACAGGGACTAATGAAAAACTGTTTTTT
CDR3aa: CAWSGRTGTNEKLFF

v_gene: TRBV30
abundance: .
j_gene: TRBJ1-1
d_gene: TRBD1
CDR3nt: TGTGCCTGGAGTGAAGAGACAGGGGGGACTGAAGCTTTCTTT
CDR3aa: CAWSEETGGTEAFF

v_gene: TRBV5-8
abundance: .
j_gene: TRBJ2-3
d_gene: .
CDR3nt: TGTGCCAGCAGCTTCAATCCACTGGGCACAGATACGCAGTATTTT
CDR3aa: CASSFNPLGTDTQYF

v_gene: TRBV7-8
abundance: .
j_gene: TRBJ2-3
d_gene: TRBD2
CDR3nt: TGTGCCAGCAGATTTACTAGCGGGGGGGCAGATACGCAGTATTTT
CDR3aa: CASRFTSGGADTQYF

v_gene: TRBV2
abundance: .
j_gene: TRBJ1-4
d_gene: .
CDR3nt: TGTGCCAGCAGGACTGACGCGGCTAGAGAAAAACTGTTTTTT
CDR3aa: CASRTDAAREKLFF

v_gene: TRBV7-8
abundance: .
j_gene: TRBJ1-5
d_gene: TRBD1
CDR3nt: TGTGCCAGCAGCTGGGATTTGGGCTGGACAGGGGATAATCAGCCCCAGCATTTT
CDR3aa: CASSWDLGWTGDNQPQHF

v_gene: TRBV10-3
abundance: few
j_gene: TRBJ1-3
d_gene: TRBD1
CDR3nt: TGTGCCAACAGGGACAGGGAGCTAAACACCATATATTTT
CDR3aa: CANRDRELNTIYF

v_gene: TRBV5-1
abundance: .
j_gene: TRBJ2-5
d_gene: TRBD2
CDR3nt: TGCGCCAGCAGCCCTGGGACTAGCGGGGAGCAAGAGACCCAGTACTTC
CDR3aa: CASSPGTSGEQETQYF

v_gene: TRBV5-1
abundance: .
j_gene: TRBJ2-7
d_gene: TRBD2
CDR3nt: TGCGCCAGCAGCTTGGGGAGTGCGGGGGCCTACGAGCAGTACTTC
CDR3aa: CASSLGSAGAYEQYF

v_gene: TRBV6-1
abundance: .
j_gene: TRBJ1-2
d_gene: TRBD1
CDR3nt: TGTGCCAGCAGTGAACGGGGGACAGTCTATGGCTACACCTTC
CDR3aa: CASSERGTVYGYTF

v_gene: TRBV7-3
abundance: once
j_gene: TRBJ2-1
d_gene: .
CDR3nt: TGTGCCAGCAGCTTAGGGTGGGGGACTGCCAATGAGCAGTTCTTC
CDR3aa: CASSLGWGTANEQFF

v_gene: TRBV28
abundance: .
j_gene: TRBJ1-2
d_gene: .
CDR3nt: TGTGCCAGCGAGGCTAGATATGGCTATACCTTC
CDR3aa: CASEARYGYTF

v_gene: TRBV24-1
abundance: .
j_gene: TRBJ2-2
d_gene: TRBD2
CDR3nt: TGTGCCACCAGTGATTTAGCGGGGACCGGGGAGCTGTTTTTT
CDR3aa: CATSDLAGTGELFF

v_gene: TRBV4-1
abundance: .
j_gene: TRBJ1-3
d_gene: .
CDR3nt: TGCGCCAGCAGCCAAGAGTATCAGGGCTCTGGAAACACCATATATTTT
CDR3aa: CASSQEYQGSGNTIYF

v_gene: TRBV15
abundance: .
j_gene: TRBJ1-5
d_gene: .
CDR3nt: TGTGCCACTGGACCCTCGAAGGGGCTCGGGCAGCCCCAGCATTTT
CDR3aa: CATGPSKGLGQPQHF

v_gene: TRBV3-1/TRBV3-2
abundance: .
j_gene: TRBJ2-3
d_gene: .
CDR3nt: TGTGCCAGCAGCCAAGAGGGCAGGGGCACAGATACGCAGTATTTT
CDR3aa: CASSQEGRGTDTQYF

v_gene: TRBV27
abundance: .
j_gene: TRBJ1-1
d_gene: TRBD1
CDR3nt: TGTGCCAGCAGTTTGTTAGGGGGACAGGGGGTAGGTGAAGCTTTCTTT
CDR3aa: CASSLLGGQGVGEAFF

v_gene: TRBV24-1
abundance: .
j_gene: TRBJ2-1
d_gene: TRBD1
CDR3nt: TGTGCCACCAGTGACCTAAGGGACAGGGGAAGCTCCTACAATGAGCAGTTCTTC
CDR3aa: CATSDLRDRGSSYNEQFF